The sequence of this T cell receptor (beta chain) was determined in a study of blood T cell repertoires in COVID-19. Whole-study context: Whether acute or convalescent, the COVID-19 samples came from the United States, Italy and Spain. From T cells, B-cell-depleted T cells, or PBMCs came the material, which was cDNA or gDNA.

The CDR3 totals 16 residues. V lost 1 base, J lost 5 bases, and 17 bases lay in between. Germline CDR1 and CDR2: LNHNV and YYDKDF (reference sequence). Study processing details: Reference gene primer amplification gave estimated nucleated cell counts. Clones were sequenced by immunoSEQ multiplex PCR, and TCRdb holds only the in-frame ones, with some missing. That table supplies the V and J calls and clone size; D and trimming were determined from the DNA. There are about 140,000 clones in the sample; around nine tenths occur only once, and about 10% lies in the top ten. The sample was peripheral blood. The chain combines TRBV15 with TRBJ2-5; D is perhaps TRBD1 (7 bases). The sequence was obtained from a man over 45 with active or convalescent COVID-19. The CDR3, as DNA: TGTGCCACCAGCAGAGGACCCAGGGGGGAGGCCGAGACCCAGTACTTC. This sequence encodes CATSRGPRGEAETQYF.